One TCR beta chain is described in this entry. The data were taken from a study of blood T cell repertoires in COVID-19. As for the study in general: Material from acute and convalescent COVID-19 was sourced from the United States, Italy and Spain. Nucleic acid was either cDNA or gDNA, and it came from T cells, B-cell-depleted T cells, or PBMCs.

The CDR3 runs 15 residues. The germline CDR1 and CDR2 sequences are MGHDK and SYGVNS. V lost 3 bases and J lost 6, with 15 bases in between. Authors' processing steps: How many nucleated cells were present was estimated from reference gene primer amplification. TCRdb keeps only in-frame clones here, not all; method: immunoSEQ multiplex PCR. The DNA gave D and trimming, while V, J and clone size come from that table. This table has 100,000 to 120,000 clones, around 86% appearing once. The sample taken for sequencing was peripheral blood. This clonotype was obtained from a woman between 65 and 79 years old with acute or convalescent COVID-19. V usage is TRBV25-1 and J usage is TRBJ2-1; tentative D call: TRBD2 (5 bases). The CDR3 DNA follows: TGTGCCAGCAGTGATGAAGGGATGGGAGTCAATGAGCAGTTCTTC. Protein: CASSDEGMGVNEQFF.